This TCR beta chain derives from a study of immune characterization of retroperitoneal liposarcoma. This clonotype occurred once. Germline assignment: CDR1 MNHNS and CDR2 SASEGT. Trimming stripped 3 bases from V and 5 bases from J, with 19 bases between. CDR3 length: 16 residues. TCRdb re-called the PCR reads through MiXCR, storing one row per CDR3 protein. This sample carries about 10,000 distinct CDR3 sequences, 28% of them seen once, and the ten largest clones take 8.5%. The rearrangement joins TRBV6-1 to TRBJ1-1; a possible D gene is TRBD1 (5 bases). Specimen: tumor tissue. The TCR was taken from a female donor with retroperitoneal liposarcoma. CDR3 nucleotides: TGTGCCAGCAGTGATCGGCAGGGTGAATTGAGAACTGAAGCTTTCTTT. Its protein product is CASSDRQGELRTEAFF.